The next 8 T cell receptor beta chains were all read from a single sample in a study of regulatory T cells in long-lasting Graves disease. To make TCR beta libraries, researchers used iRepertoire HTBI primers and Arm-PCR of CDR3 regions. TCRdb used MiXCR to reprocess the multiplex PCR reads, holding one entry per CDR3 protein. Of about 370,000 distinct CDR3 sequences listed, around 16% were seen once; the top ten hold around a fifth. Time point reported: newly diagnosed GD, antithyroid drugs for less than 3 months. PBMC-derived RNA was used for the TCR library. The sample consisted of peripheral blood mononuclear cells (PBMCs), taken at new diagnosis, from a patient treated with antithyroid drugs. The source is a female donor with Graves disease.

This clonotype was counted many times. The rearrangement joins TRBV12-3 or TRBV12-4 to TRBJ1-1; TRBD1 aligns across 9 bases. Germline trimming cut 5 bases from V and 3 bases from J; bases unmatched to any gene: 13. This CDR3 is built from 17 residues. The CDR3 reads CASSPPPGTGPHTEAFF. CDR3 coding DNA: TGTGCCAGCAGTCCACCCCCCGGGACAGGGCCTCACACTGAAGCTTTCTTT.

This clonotype has at least ten counts. The chain uses TRBV27 and TRBJ1-1; D remains unclear. Germline CDR1 and CDR2: MNHEY and SMNVEV (reference sequence). The CDR3 sequence is 13 residues long. V shed 5 bases and J shed 6 bases, with 13 bases lying between them. This chain's CDR3 is CASSPSVVPEAFF. In DNA, the CDR3 is TGTGCCAGCAGTCCGTCCGTTGTACCTGAAGCTTTCTTT.

The table lists this clonotype with many counts. V is TRBV5-1 and J is TRBJ2-7, with D perhaps matching TRBD1 or TRBD2 (5 bases each). The germline V and J ends were trimmed by 0 bases and 3 bases, with 13 bases remaining between them. The CDR3 spans 15 residues. CDR1 is SGHRS and CDR2 is YFSETQ in the germline V gene. In nucleotides, the CDR3 is TGCGCCAGCAGCTTGGATGGGACCGGGTTCTACGAGCAGTACTTC. This sequence encodes CASSLDGTGFYEQYF.

This clonotype was picked up many times. This chain uses TRBV20-1 with TRBJ2-5; D not resolved. The CDR3 has 12 amino acids. CDR1 and CDR2 from the germline V gene are DFQATT and SNEGSKA (reference sequence). Trimming cost V 2 bases and J 5 bases, with 9 bases left between them. CDR3 region: CSARKRSETQYF. CDR3 nucleotides: TGCAGTGCTAGAAAGCGTTCCGAGACCCAGTACTTC.

This clonotype was counted ten times or more. J is TRBJ2-2 and V is TRBV24-1; 14 positions match TRBD2. CDR3 length: 21 residues. Germline-derived CDR1 and CDR2 are KGHDR and SFDVKD. Trimming took 4 bases from V and 8 from J; bases not matched to a gene: 20. CDR3 sequence reads: CATSDGGQGSRTSGRFGELFF. In DNA form, the CDR3 reads TGTGCCACCAGTGACGGGGGACAGGGATCCCGGACTAGCGGGAGGTTTGGGGAGCTGTTTTTT.

This clonotype has at least ten counts. The chain carries TRBV9 and TRBJ2-3; D tentatively fits TRBD1 or TRBD2 (6 bases each). Deletions cut 0 bases from V and 6 bases from J, with 17 bases between. Germline values: CDR1 SGDLS, CDR2 YYNGEE. The CDR3 consists of 16 residues. The chain's CDR3 is CASSVEGRTVSDTQYF. The CDR3 nucleotides are TGTGCCAGCAGCGTAGAAGGGAGGACAGTCTCGGATACGCAGTATTTT. The full variable domain, in which reference TRBV9 and TRBJ2-3 provide the parts outside the CDR3, is DSGVTQTPKHLITATGQRVTLRCSPRSGDLSVYWYQQSLDQGLQFLIQYYNGEERAKGNILERFSAQQFPDLHSELNLSSLELGDSALYFCASSVEGRTVSDTQYFGPGTRLTVL.

This clonotype was found many times. The rearrangement uses TRBV28 and TRBJ2-5; D gene uncertain. The V end was cut by 4 bases, the J end by 4 bases, with 13 bases between. This CDR3 is built from 14 residues. Germline CDR1 is MDHEN and CDR2 is SYDVKM. The CDR3 DNA follows: TGTGCCAGCAGTTCCCTGACCCCGGCAGAGACCCAGTACTTC. Its protein is CASSSLTPAETQYF.

This clonotype was recorded a few times. Compared with germline, one end of the junction differs, possibly owing to a read error. The chain carries TRBV7-7 and TRBJ2-2; the D is unclear. This CDR3 contains 13 residues. Germline CDR1 reads SSHAT; CDR2 reads FNYEAQ (reference sequence). In DNA form, the CDR3 reads TGTGCTAGCAGCCCCGATACAAGCGGGGAGCTGTTTTTT. Its translation: CASSPDTSGELFF.